These T cell receptor beta chains were read from a single sample in a study of blood T cell repertoires in COVID-19. Measured with immunoSEQ multiplex PCR; TCRdb has only the in-frame clones, and not every one. This table has 150,000 to 180,000 clones, more than 85% appearing once. The source material was peripheral blood. All receptors derive from a woman in her sixties or seventies with acute or convalescent COVID-19. The CDR3 runs from the conserved cysteine through the conserved F or W. The order of the fields is clone size, J gene, D gene, V gene, CDR3 DNA, CDR3 protein. The D gene is left open where the match is weak. Not every row has a clone size; where given, it reads once, few, many or a size class.

size: -
J: TRBJ1-3
D: -
V: TRBV14
DNA: TGTGCCAGCAGCCTCCGAACGGTTAGTGAGAGCTCTGGAAACACCATATATTTT
CDR3: CASSLRTVSESSGNTIYF

size: -
J: TRBJ2-2
D: -
V: TRBV19
DNA: TGTGCCAGTAGTATTTTGGGCTCGCGATTACTTAACACCGGGGAGCTGTTTTTT
CDR3: CASSILGSRLLNTGELFF

size: -
J: TRBJ2-1
D: TRBD1
V: TRBV10-3
DNA: TGTGCCATCAGTGAAGAAGGGGGCCGTGAGCAGTTCTTC
CDR3: CAISEEGGREQFF

size: once
J: TRBJ1-1
D: -
V: TRBV30
DNA: TGTGCCTGGAGGGCCGGCGGGAACACTGAAGCTTTCTTT
CDR3: CAWRAGGNTEAFF

size: -
J: TRBJ1-2
D: -
V: TRBV20-1
DNA: TGCAGTGCTAGTGGTGCCGGGACACCCGCTAACTATGGCTACACCTTC
CDR3: CSASGAGTPANYGYTF

size: -
J: TRBJ2-7
D: -
V: TRBV27
DNA: TGTGCCAGCAGTCCCTCGGACAGCACCTACGAGCAGTACTTC
CDR3: CASSPSDSTYEQYF

size: -
J: TRBJ2-7
D: -
V: TRBV19
DNA: TGTGCCAGTAGTAGGGAGTATTCCTACGAGCAGTACTTC
CDR3: CASSREYSYEQYF

size: -
J: TRBJ1-4
D: -
V: TRBV5-5
DNA: TGTGCCAGCAGCTACGGACTGGCAACTAATGAAAAACTGTTTTTT
CDR3: CASSYGLATNEKLFF

size: once
J: TRBJ1-1
D: -
V: TRBV2
DNA: TGTGCCAGCAGTGAACAGGGTTACACTGAAGCTTTCTTT
CDR3: CASSEQGYTEAFF

size: few
J: TRBJ1-1
D: -
V: TRBV28
DNA: TGTGCCAGCAGGGAGACCCCGGACACAAACACTGAAGCTTTCTTT
CDR3: CASRETPDTNTEAFF

size: -
J: TRBJ1-1
D: -
V: TRBV9
DNA: TGTGCCAGCAGCATAAGACAGGTAAAGAACACTGAAGCTTTCTTT
CDR3: CASSIRQVKNTEAFF

size: -
J: TRBJ1-2
D: -
V: TRBV6-6
DNA: TGTGCCAGCAGTGTAGACAGGTATCGCGCTGGCTACACCTTC
CDR3: CASSVDRYRAGYTF

size: -
J: TRBJ2-5
D: TRBD1
V: TRBV11-2
DNA: TGTGCCAGCAGCTTAGCGGGACAGGGGGAAGAGACCCAGTACTTC
CDR3: CASSLAGQGEETQYF

size: -
J: TRBJ1-5
D: -
V: TRBV2
DNA: TGTGCCAGCAGTGAACGTCAGGGGACGAAAAATCAGCCCCAGCATTTT
CDR3: CASSERQGTKNQPQHF

size: -
J: TRBJ1-6
D: TRBD1
V: TRBV6-2/TRBV6-3
DNA: TGTGCCAGCAGTTGGGGACAGGGTGGTAATTCACCCCTCCACTTT
CDR3: CASSWGQGGNSPLHF

size: -
J: TRBJ1-3
D: -
V: TRBV5-6
DNA: TGTGCCAGCAGCTTGCTTCCCGACTCCTCTGGAAACACCATATATTTT
CDR3: CASSLLPDSSGNTIYF

size: -
J: TRBJ2-3
D: TRBD1
V: TRBV7-9
DNA: TGTGCCAGCAGCAAACGGACAGGGCGCACAGATACGCAGTATTTT
CDR3: CASSKRTGRTDTQYF

size: -
J: TRBJ1-1
D: -
V: TRBV7-8
DNA: TGTGCCAGCAGGTTGGGAGCGTTGGACACTGAAGCTTTCTTT
CDR3: CASRLGALDTEAFF

size: -
J: TRBJ1-5
D: -
V: TRBV6-5
DNA: TGTGCCAGCAGCACGATGGCAGGGAATCAGCCCCAGCATTTT
CDR3: CASSTMAGNQPQHF

size: -
J: TRBJ1-2
D: -
V: TRBV3-1/TRBV3-2
DNA: TGTGCCAGCAGCCAAGCAGGCCCTGGCTACACCTTC
CDR3: CASSQAGPGYTF

size: -
J: TRBJ2-3
D: TRBD1
V: TRBV5-1
DNA: TGCGCCAGTAACCCCTCTGTTGGGACAGGGGCAGATACGCAGTATTTT
CDR3: CASNPSVGTGADTQYF

size: -
J: TRBJ2-2
D: TRBD1
V: TRBV6-5
DNA: TGTGCCAGCAGCTACCGGGACAGGTTTCTCACCGGGGAGCTGTTTTTT
CDR3: CASSYRDRFLTGELFF

size: -
J: TRBJ2-7
D: -
V: TRBV4-1
DNA: TGCGCCAGCAGCCAAACTAGTTCGAGCTCCTACGAGCAGTACTTC
CDR3: CASSQTSSSSYEQYF

size: -
J: TRBJ2-5
D: -
V: TRBV6-5
DNA: TGTGCCAGCATACCTAAACCCTCCAGGGAGACCCAGTACTTC
CDR3: CASIPKPSRETQYF

size: -
J: TRBJ1-6
D: TRBD1
V: TRBV2
DNA: TGTGCCAGCAGTGAGACAGGGCGTGCGAGCTCCTATAATTCACCCCTCCACTTT
CDR3: CASSETGRASSYNSPLHF

size: -
J: TRBJ2-5
D: TRBD2
V: TRBV28
DNA: TGTGCCAGCAGACTAGCGGGGATCCGACAAGAGACCCAGTACTTC
CDR3: CASRLAGIRQETQYF

size: -
J: TRBJ1-2
D: TRBD1
V: TRBV7-2
DNA: TGTGCCAGCAACTTGGGACCGCAGGGACAGGGGGCTGGCTATGGCTACACCTTC
CDR3: CASNLGPQGQGAGYGYTF

size: few
J: TRBJ2-7
D: -
V: TRBV6-5
DNA: TGTGCCAGCAGTTACTCTCCAGGGACTCCTCACGAGCAGTACTTC
CDR3: CASSYSPGTPHEQYF

size: -
J: TRBJ2-3
D: -
V: TRBV9
DNA: TGTGCCAGCAGCGTAGGGGGGGGCCGTTGGGCAGATACGCAGTATTTT
CDR3: CASSVGGGRWADTQYF

size: -
J: TRBJ1-2
D: TRBD1
V: TRBV18
DNA: TGTGCCAGCTCATTATCGACAGGGACTCAATCTAGCTACACCTTC
CDR3: CASSLSTGTQSSYTF

size: -
J: TRBJ1-5
D: -
V: TRBV6-5
DNA: TGTGCCAGCAGACCTCAGGCTTATAGCAATCAGCCCCAGCATTTT
CDR3: CASRPQAYSNQPQHF

size: -
J: TRBJ2-3
D: TRBD2
V: TRBV10-3
DNA: TGTGCCATCAGTGCCTCTAGCGGGGTTCCAGATACGCAGTATTTT
CDR3: CAISASSGVPDTQYF

size: -
J: TRBJ1-6
D: -
V: TRBV27
DNA: TGTGCCAGCAGTTTCCGCGGGGTGGATAATTCACCCCTCCACTTT
CDR3: CASSFRGVDNSPLHF

size: -
J: TRBJ2-5
D: TRBD2
V: TRBV11-2
DNA: TGTGCCAGCAGCGCCACCGGGACTATCCAAGAGACCCAGTACTTC
CDR3: CASSATGTIQETQYF

size: -
J: TRBJ1-6
D: TRBD1
V: TRBV15
DNA: TGTGCCACCAGCGACAGGGTGGTCTCACCCCTCCACTTT
CDR3: CATSDRVVSPLHF

size: -
J: TRBJ1-1
D: TRBD1
V: TRBV6-5
DNA: TGTGCCAGCAGTTACGGGACAGGGGCTTCTGAAGCTTTCTTT
CDR3: CASSYGTGASEAFF

size: -
J: TRBJ2-1
D: TRBD2
V: TRBV9
DNA: TGTGCCAGCAGCGTAGCGGCTAGCGGGCAAGGTGAGCAGTTCTTC
CDR3: CASSVAASGQGEQFF

size: -
J: TRBJ2-1
D: TRBD2
V: TRBV11-2
DNA: TGTGCCAGCAGCTTAACTCCCGGAACTAGCGGGGGGAGGAATGAGCAGTTCTTC
CDR3: CASSLTPGTSGGRNEQFF

size: -
J: TRBJ2-3
D: -
V: TRBV7-9
DNA: TGTGCCAGCAGCTTGACATTCGGGGTCACAGATACGCAGTATTTT
CDR3: CASSLTFGVTDTQYF

size: few
J: TRBJ2-4
D: -
V: TRBV4-1
DNA: TGCGCCAGCAGCCCGAACCCTACCTACAAAAACATTCAGTACTTC
CDR3: CASSPNPTYKNIQYF

size: -
J: TRBJ1-1
D: -
V: TRBV5-6
DNA: TGTGCCAGCAGCTTGGCCAGAGGGCAGAGACACATGAACACTGAAGCTTTCTTT
CDR3: CASSLARGQRHMNTEAFF

size: once
J: TRBJ2-7
D: -
V: TRBV19
DNA: TGTGCCAGTAGTATGGCAGGGGACGTCTCCTACGAGCAGTACTTC
CDR3: CASSMAGDVSYEQYF

size: -
J: TRBJ1-5
D: -
V: TRBV27
DNA: TGTGCCAGCAGTCTAACCGGGACACTTACTACCCAGCATTTT
CDR3: CASSLTGTLTTQHF

size: -
J: TRBJ1-1
D: TRBD1
V: TRBV6-4
DNA: TGTGCCAGCAGTGACGTGAAGGGCCGGGACAGCCTGAACACTGAAGCTTTCTTT
CDR3: CASSDVKGRDSLNTEAFF

size: -
J: TRBJ1-1
D: TRBD1
V: TRBV27
DNA: TGTGCCAGCAGTTCGGACAGGGTAGGTCAAACTGAAGCTTTCTTT
CDR3: CASSSDRVGQTEAFF

size: -
J: TRBJ1-2
D: -
V: TRBV7-2
DNA: TGTGCCAGCAGCTTAGCGGGGAAGGGGGCTAACTATGGCTACACCTTC
CDR3: CASSLAGKGANYGYTF

size: once
J: TRBJ2-7
D: -
V: TRBV16
DNA: TGTGCCAGCAGCCCTACGAGTAAAGCTTTGCACGAGCAGTACTTC
CDR3: CASSPTSKALHEQYF

size: few
J: TRBJ1-6
D: TRBD1
V: TRBV27
DNA: TGTGCCAGCAGTTGGACAGGGATTAATTCACCCCTCCACTTT
CDR3: CASSWTGINSPLHF

size: -
J: TRBJ1-3
D: -
V: TRBV5-4
DNA: TGTGCCAGCAGCCGCCCGGGGTCAGGTGGAAACACCATATATTTT
CDR3: CASSRPGSGGNTIYF

size: once
J: TRBJ1-6
D: -
V: TRBV19
DNA: TGTGCCAGTAGTATGGAGGGGAGGTCCTATAATTCACCCCTCCACTTT
CDR3: CASSMEGRSYNSPLHF

size: -
J: TRBJ1-5
D: TRBD1
V: TRBV3-1/TRBV3-2
DNA: TGTGCCAGCAGCCACGGACAGGGAAGGGTGGCCACCGATAGCAATCAGCCCCAGCATTTT
CDR3: CASSHGQGRVATDSNQPQHF

size: -
J: TRBJ1-1
D: TRBD1
V: TRBV5-1
DNA: TGCGCCAGCAAGCTTGTGGTAGGGGGCGACACTGAAGCTTTCTTT
CDR3: CASKLVVGGDTEAFF

size: -
J: TRBJ1-6
D: -
V: TRBV18
DNA: TGTGCCAGCTCACCTTCGGGGGACGGCACGGGAACCCTCCACTTT
CDR3: CASSPSGDGTGTLHF

size: few
J: TRBJ1-1
D: TRBD1
V: TRBV27
DNA: TGTGCCAGCTCTCCTGGACAGGGACCGACTGTTGCAGCTTTCTTT
CDR3: CASSPGQGPTVAAFF

size: few
J: TRBJ1-2
D: -
V: TRBV18
DNA: TGTGCCAGCTCACTACAGGAGAACTATGGCTACACCTTC
CDR3: CASSLQENYGYTF

size: -
J: TRBJ1-2
D: -
V: TRBV30
DNA: TGTGCCTCTACGACAGGAGGCTATGGCTACACCTTC
CDR3: CASTTGGYGYTF

size: -
J: TRBJ2-2
D: -
V: TRBV6-5
DNA: TGTGCCAGCAGTCCGCGAGTAGTAGCCGGGGAGCTGTTTTTT
CDR3: CASSPRVVAGELFF

size: -
J: TRBJ1-4
D: TRBD1
V: TRBV6-5
DNA: TGTGCCAGCAGTGACTCAGGGGGGGTGACTGAAAAACTGTTTTTT
CDR3: CASSDSGGVTEKLFF

size: few
J: TRBJ1-1
D: -
V: TRBV3-1/TRBV3-2
DNA: TGTGCCAGCAGACCTAGGGGGTCCACTGAAGCTTTCTTT
CDR3: CASRPRGSTEAFF

size: -
J: TRBJ2-7
D: -
V: TRBV2
DNA: TGTGCCAGCAGTTCCCCCAGCTCCTACGAGCAGTACTTC
CDR3: CASSSPSSYEQYF